The 31 T cell receptor beta chains given below trace back to one sample, sequenced in a study of T cell changes during pregnancy in multiple sclerosis. The table came from immunoSEQ multiplex PCR; TCRdb's copy has only in-frame clones and leaves some out. The sample lists around 68,000 clones; about nine tenths were seen once. The source material was CD4+ T cells from peripheral blood mononuclear cells, sampled before pregnancy. Receptor source: a female donor with multiple sclerosis, enrolled in a pregnancy study.

The chain combines TRBV19 with TRBJ1-2; TRBD1 might be the D (5 bases). CDR1 LNHDA and CDR2 SQIVND come from the germline V gene (reference sequence). With 3 bases removed from V and 7 bases from J, the gap between germline ends came to 12 bases. The CDR3 spans 13 residues. The CDR3 region is CASSISGSGGYTF. For the CDR3, the DNA is TGTGCCAGTAGTATCTCAGGGTCTGGTGGCTACACCTTC.

The chain couples TRBV5-6 to TRBJ2-5; a weak D match, TRBD2 (6 bases). The DNA matches TRBJ2-7 better at its end, which makes the J call doubtful. The germline V gene has CDR1 SGHDT and CDR2 YYEEEE. This CDR3 is 16 amino acids long. The CDR3 bases are TGTGCCAGCAGCACGGGGGTCCCAGGGAAAGGCTACGAGCAGTACTTC. Translated: CASSTGVPGKGYEQYF.

The rearrangement joins TRBV7-9 to TRBJ1-1; D remains unclear. Germline V gives CDR1 SEHNR, CDR2 FQNEAQ (reference sequence). The CDR3 runs to 12 residues. V lost 8 bases to trimming and J lost 6 bases, with 13 bases between them. CDR3 DNA: TGTGCCAGCGCCCGACGAGAGGCTGAAGCTTTCTTT. As protein: CASARREAEAFF. The entire variable domain, with the rest obtained from reference TRBV7-9 and TRBJ1-1, is as follows: DTGVSQNPRHKITKRGQNVTFRCDPISEHNRLYWYRQTLGQGPEFLTYFQNEAQLEKSRLLSDRFSAERPKGSFSTLEIQRTEQGDSAMYLCASARREAEAFFGQGTRLTVV.

V and J are TRBV18 and TRBJ1-6; 11 bases agree with TRBD1. Unmatched junction bases numbered 4, after V lost 4 bases and J lost 5 bases. Germline V gene sequence: CDR1 KGHSH, CDR2 LQKENI. CDR3 length: 16 residues. CDR3 bases: TGTGCCAGCTCACAAGGACAGGGGGCCGATAATTCACCCCTCCACTTT. It encodes CASSQGQGADNSPLHF.

The chain is built from TRBV5-6 and TRBJ2-3; D may be TRBD1 (6 bases). Deletions cut 6 bases from V and 7 bases from J, with 18 bases between. Germline CDR1 and CDR2: SGHDT and YYEEEE. The CDR3 covers 14 residues. The CDR3 DNA sequence: TGTGCCAGCATCCCTTCCACAGGGTATAATACGCAGTATTTT. Translated, it gives CASIPSTGYNTQYF.

J is TRBJ1-4 and V is TRBV5-1; 7 bases line up with TRBD1. Germline V gene lookup returns CDR1 SGHRS and CDR2 YFSETQ. The CDR3 spans 16 residues. V was pared by 4 bases and J by 8 bases, with 14 bases of the junction left unmatched. CDR3 bases: TGCGCCAGCAGCCAAAGGGACAGTCTGGGAGGAGAAAAACTGTTTTTT. This translates into CASSQRDSLGGEKLFF. Complete variable domain (other parts from reference TRBV5-1 and TRBJ1-4): KAGVTQTPRYLIKTRGQQVTLSCSPISGHRSVSWYQQTPGQGLQFLFEYFSETQRNKGNFPGRFSGRQFSNSRSEMNVSTLELGDSALYLCASSQRDSLGGEKLFFGSGTQLSVL.

This sequence joins TRBV2 and TRBJ2-6; possible D gene TRBD1, 5 bases. Trimming took 6 bases from V and 0 from J, leaving 9 bases between them. Germline V lookup: CDR1 SNHLY, CDR2 FYNNEI. There are 15 residues in the CDR3. CDR3 protein: CASRQGHSGANVLTF. The DNA of the CDR3 is TGTGCCAGCAGGCAGGGCCACTCTGGGGCCAACGTCCTGACTTTC.

The chain employs TRBV7-2 and TRBJ1-1, with TRBD1 as a possible D gene (6 bases). The ends were cut back, 6 bases at V and 0 bases at J, with 8 bases in the middle. CDR1 SGHTA and CDR2 FQGNSA come from the germline V gene. CDR3 length equals 13 residues. CDR3 nucleotide sequence: TGTGCCAGCAGGTCAGGGGTGAACACTGAAGCTTTCTTT. It is translated as CASRSGVNTEAFF.

The chain recombines TRBV6-1 with TRBJ1-4; possibly TRBD1 for D (5 bases). The CDR3 is 15 amino acids. Germline CDR1 is MNHNS and CDR2 is SASEGT. V dropped 1 base and J dropped 1 base, with 7 bases sitting between them. CDR3 loop: CASSEVGLTNEKLFF. Written as DNA, the CDR3 is TGTGCCAGCAGTGAAGTGGGGCTAACTAATGAAAAACTGTTTTTT.

The rearrangement uses TRBV29-1 and TRBJ1-1, with 8 bases aligning to TRBD1. CDR1 and CDR2 from the germline V gene are SQVTM and ANQGSEA. V dropped 5 bases and J dropped 4; count of bases not matched to a gene: 6. The length of the CDR3 is 13 residues. The CDR3 sequence: CSVSGTGGTEAFF. CDR3 DNA sequence: TGCAGCGTTTCCGGGACAGGAGGCACTGAAGCTTTCTTT.

This chain joins TRBV7-9 and TRBJ2-7; 10 bases are a match to TRBD2. CDR3 length: 14 amino acids. Germline CDR1 reads SEHNR; CDR2 reads FQNEAQ (reference sequence). V trimming: 5 bases; J trimming: 5 bases; junction bases outside the gene matches: 6. CDR3 DNA sequence: TGTGCCAGCAGCCAGGAGCGGGGGGGCGACGAGCAGTACTTC. It yields the protein CASSQERGGDEQYF.

The rearrangement links TRBV6-5 to TRBJ2-7; no firm D call. The ends were cut back, 2 bases at V and 6 bases at J, with 14 bases in the middle. From germline, CDR1 is MNHEY and CDR2 SVGAGI. This CDR3 is built from 14 residues. CDR3 bases: TGTGCCAGCAGTTACACCGACCTTAGCAGCGAGCAGTACTTC. Translating it yields CASSYTDLSSEQYF.

The CDR3 sequence is CASSQPRESNEQFF. Here the CDR3 DNA reads TGCGCCAGCAGCCAACCTCGGGAAAGCAATGAGCAGTTCTTC. The rearrangement uses TRBV4-1 and TRBJ2-1; D may be TRBD2 (5 bases). There are 14 residues in the CDR3. Germline CDR1 MGHRA, CDR2 YSYEKL. Trimming stripped 2 bases from V and 6 bases from J, with 11 bases between.

V and J are TRBV27 and TRBJ2-7; 10 bases are shared with TRBD2. The CDR3 spans 15 residues. J was trimmed by 3 bases and V by 4 bases; bases with no gene match: 6. Germline V lookup: CDR1 MNHEY, CDR2 SMNVEV (reference sequence). Here the CDR3 DNA reads TGTGCCAGCAGTTCGAGGGCTAGCGGGAGCTACGAGCAGTACTTC. Amino acid sequence: CASSSRASGSYEQYF.

The chain links TRBV28 to TRBJ1-5; TRBD1 matches at 7 bases. The CDR3 loop spans 15 amino acids. Germline V CDR1 and CDR2: MDHEN, SYDVKM. V was clipped by 7 bases and J by 3 bases; unmatched bases: 9. CDR3 loop: CASNTSDRPNQPQHF. The CDR3 DNA follows: TGTGCCAGCAACACATCGGACAGGCCCAATCAGCCCCAGCATTTT.

This clone was seen a handful of times. The chain combines TRBV10-3 with TRBJ1-1; possibly TRBD1 for D (6 bases). Trimming left V 4 bases short and J 8 bases short, with 17 bases between. Germline V gene lookup returns CDR1 ENHRY and CDR2 SYGVKD. The CDR3 loop spans 14 amino acids. The CDR3 nucleotides read TGTGCCATCAGTGTGGTCCCAGGGGCTCACGAAGCTTTCTTT. Its protein is CAISVVPGAHEAFF.

The chain uses TRBV29-1 and TRBJ2-2, with unresolved D. V lost 3 bases to trimming and J lost 3 bases, with 8 bases between them. Germline values: CDR1 SQVTM, CDR2 ANQGSEA. The CDR3 runs to 13 residues. For the CDR3, the DNA is TGCAGCGTTGACTCCTTCCACACCGGGGAGCTGTTTTTT. Protein product: CSVDSFHTGELFF.

This sequence joins TRBV29-1 and TRBJ2-1; tentatively, D is TRBD2 (10 bases). Germline-derived CDR1 and CDR2 are SQVTM and ANQGSEA. V was shortened by 4 bases and J by 6 bases, with 25 bases between the two germline ends. The CDR3 has 17 residues. CDR3 residues: CSVAGTSDRGTGNEQFF. The CDR3 DNA reads as TGCAGCGTTGCCGGGACTAGCGACAGGGGGACCGGCAATGAGCAGTTCTTC.

The rearrangement links TRBV2 to TRBJ1-1; a weak D match, TRBD1 (5 bases). CDR3 length: 13 residues. Deletions cut 7 bases from V and 0 bases from J, with 9 bases between. CDR1 SNHLY and CDR2 FYNNEI come from the germline V gene. The CDR3 DNA sequence: TGTGCCAGCACCGGACAACTGAACACTGAAGCTTTCTTT. The encoded protein is CASTGQLNTEAFF.

The chain has TRBV7-9 and TRBJ2-7, with TRBD2 matching over 9 bases. V was clipped by 2 bases and J by 3 bases; unmatched bases: 5. Germline V gene lookup returns CDR1 SEHNR and CDR2 FQNEAQ (reference sequence). This CDR3 is built from 15 residues. CDR3 nucleotides: TGTGCCAGCAGCTTAATGGCTAGCGGGGACTACGAGCAGTACTTC. Protein sequence: CASSLMASGDYEQYF.

CDR3 sequence: CASSLMAGKHNTGELFF. The CDR3 nucleotides are TGTGCCAGCAGCTTAATGGCGGGGAAGCATAACACCGGGGAGCTGTTTTTT. The genes are TRBV7-3 and TRBJ2-2, with D possibly TRBD2 on 6 matching bases. Germline V gene sequence: CDR1 SGHTA, CDR2 FQGTGA. V lost 1 base and J 2 bases, leaving 14 bases between the germline ends. This CDR3 contains 17 residues.

This chain uses TRBV7-2 with TRBJ1-2; D not resolved. The CDR3 is 12 amino acids. Germline CDR1 and CDR2: SGHTA and FQGNSA. V dropped 3 bases and J dropped 7 bases, with 9 bases sitting between them. CDR3 sequence: CASSLGPVGYTF. CDR3 DNA sequence: TGTGCCAGCAGCTTGGGCCCGGTTGGCTACACCTTC.

The chain combines TRBV9 with TRBJ2-3; D is uncertain. The CDR3 extends over 15 amino acids. With 4 bases removed from V and 0 bases from J, the gap between germline ends came to 12 bases. Germline V gene lookup returns CDR1 SGDLS and CDR2 YYNGEE. The CDR3 here is CASSPLRVSTDTQYF. Here the CDR3 DNA reads TGTGCCAGCAGCCCCCTCCGGGTGAGCACAGATACGCAGTATTTT.

The genes are TRBV5-4 and TRBJ2-1; D might be TRBD2 (5 bases). Trimming took 0 bases from V and 5 from J, leaving 9 bases between them. Germline assignment: CDR1 SGHNT and CDR2 YYREEE (reference sequence). The CDR3 has 14 amino acids. The CDR3, as DNA: TGTGCCAGCAGCTTGGTAGCGAACCACAATGAGCAGTTCTTC. Encoded protein: CASSLVANHNEQFF.

The V gene is TRBV5-1, the J gene TRBJ2-1; 13 positions agree with TRBD2. The CDR3 runs 16 residues. Germline V gives CDR1 SGHRS, CDR2 YFSETQ. Trimming cost V 2 bases and J 10 bases; bases outside gene matches: 9. The CDR3 nucleotides are TGCGCCAGCAGCTTACCCACTAGCGGGAGGGCCCAGGAGCAGTTCTTC. Its translation: CASSLPTSGRAQEQFF. The complete variable domain, with remaining parts taken from reference TRBV5-1 and TRBJ2-1, reads KAGVTQTPRYLIKTRGQQVTLSCSPISGHRSVSWYQQTPGQGLQFLFEYFSETQRNKGNFPGRFSGRQFSNSRSEMNVSTLELGDSALYLCASSLPTSGRAQEQFFGPGTRLTVL.

This chain links TRBV29-1 with TRBJ2-3; D uncertain. Germline-derived CDR1 and CDR2 are SQVTM and ANQGSEA. V dropped 3 bases and J dropped 1 base, with 5 bases sitting between them. There are 12 residues in the CDR3. CDR3 sequence: CSVEQGTDTQYF. DNA for the CDR3: TGCAGCGTTGAGCAGGGCACAGATACGCAGTATTTT.

V is TRBV7-9 and J is TRBJ2-7; TRBD1 might be the D (6 bases). From germline, CDR1 is SEHNR and CDR2 FQNEAQ (reference sequence). The CDR3 totals 12 residues. The V end lost 5 bases, the J end lost 4 bases, and 9 bases lay between the germline ends. CDR3 region: CASSAQGYEQYF. In DNA form, the CDR3 reads TGTGCCAGCAGCGCACAGGGATACGAGCAGTACTTC. Combining the CDR3 with reference TRBV7-9 and TRBJ2-7 gives the whole variable domain DTGVSQNPRHKITKRGQNVTFRCDPISEHNRLYWYRQTLGQGPEFLTYFQNEAQLEKSRLLSDRFSAERPKGSFSTLEIQRTEQGDSAMYLCASSAQGYEQYFGPGTRLTVT.

The chain uses TRBV20-1 and TRBJ2-1; 7 positions match TRBD2. The CDR3 runs to 10 residues. Trimming at V came to 6 bases and at J to 14 bases, leaving 7 bases not matched to a gene. Germline V lookup: CDR1 DFQATT, CDR2 SNEGSKA (reference sequence). CDR3 sequence: CSADGLDKFF. CDR3 DNA: TGCAGTGCCGACGGACTAGATAAGTTCTTC.

The chain links TRBV2 to TRBJ1-1; 10 nucleotides align to TRBD1. This CDR3 comprises 14 residues. Unmatched junction bases numbered 8, after V lost 7 bases and J lost 6 bases. Germline assignment: CDR1 SNHLY and CDR2 FYNNEI. The CDR3 DNA sequence: TGTGCCAGCACCAGGGGACAGGGGAGTGCTGAAGCTTTCTTT. Translation: CASTRGQGSAEAFF.

The chain carries TRBV19 and TRBJ2-2; 9 nucleotides align to TRBD2. The CDR3 runs 15 residues. The trim removed 7 bases at V and 4 bases at J, leaving 7 bases unmatched. CDR1 and CDR2 from the germline V gene are LNHDA and SQIVND (reference sequence). DNA for the CDR3: TGTGCCAGTACCCTAGCGGGGTTGGTCACCGGGGAGCTGTTTTTT. This gives the protein CASTLAGLVTGELFF.

J is TRBJ2-1 and V is TRBV5-1; the D gene is possibly TRBD2 (6 bases). This CDR3 has 16 residues. The germline V gene encodes CDR1 SGHRS and CDR2 YFSETQ. Trimming pared 0 bases from V and 4 bases from J, leaving 14 bases between. CDR3 in DNA: TGCGCCAGCAGCTTGGTTTCCAGCGGAGGGTACAATGAGCAGTTCTTC. Translated: CASSLVSSGGYNEQFF.